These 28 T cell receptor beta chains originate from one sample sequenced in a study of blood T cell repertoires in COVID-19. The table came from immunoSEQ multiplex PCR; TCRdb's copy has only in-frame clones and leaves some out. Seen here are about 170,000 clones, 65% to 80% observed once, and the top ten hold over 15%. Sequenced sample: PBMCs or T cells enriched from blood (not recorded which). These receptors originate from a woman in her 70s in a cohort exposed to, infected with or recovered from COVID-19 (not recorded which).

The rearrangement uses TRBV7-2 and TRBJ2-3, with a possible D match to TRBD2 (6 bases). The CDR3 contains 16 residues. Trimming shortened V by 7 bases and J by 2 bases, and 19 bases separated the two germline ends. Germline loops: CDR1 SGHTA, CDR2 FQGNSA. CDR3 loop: CASTSRPGLTTDTQYF. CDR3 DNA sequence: TGTGCCAGCACCTCCCGCCCGGGACTTACCACAGATACGCAGTATTTT.

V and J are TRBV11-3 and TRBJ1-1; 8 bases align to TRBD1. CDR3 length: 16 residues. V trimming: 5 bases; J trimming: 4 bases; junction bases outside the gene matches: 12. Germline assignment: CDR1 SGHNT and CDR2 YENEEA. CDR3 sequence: CASSDPGGQVGTEAFF. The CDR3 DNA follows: TGTGCCAGCAGCGATCCAGGGGGACAGGTCGGCACTGAAGCTTTCTTT.

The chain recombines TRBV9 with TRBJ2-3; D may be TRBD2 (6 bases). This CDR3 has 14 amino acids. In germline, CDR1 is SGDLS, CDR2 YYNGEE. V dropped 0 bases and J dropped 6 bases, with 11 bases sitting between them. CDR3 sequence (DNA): TGTGCCAGCAGCGTAGGACTAGTTGGCGATACGCAGTATTTT. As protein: CASSVGLVGDTQYF.

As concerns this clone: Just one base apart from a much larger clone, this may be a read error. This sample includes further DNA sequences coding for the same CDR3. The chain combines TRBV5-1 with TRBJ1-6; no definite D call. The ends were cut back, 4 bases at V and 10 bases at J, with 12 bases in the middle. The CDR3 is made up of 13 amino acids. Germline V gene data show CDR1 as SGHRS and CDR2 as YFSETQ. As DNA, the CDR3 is TGCGCCAGCAGCCTCGGAGGGCTATCACCCCTCCACTTT. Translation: CASSLGGLSPLHF.

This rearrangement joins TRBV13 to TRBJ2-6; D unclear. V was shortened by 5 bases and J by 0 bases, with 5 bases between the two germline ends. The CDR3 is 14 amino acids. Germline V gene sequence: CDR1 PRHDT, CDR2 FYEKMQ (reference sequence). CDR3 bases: TGTGCCAGCAGCGCAGACTCTGGGGCCAACGTCCTGACTTTC. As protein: CASSADSGANVLTF.

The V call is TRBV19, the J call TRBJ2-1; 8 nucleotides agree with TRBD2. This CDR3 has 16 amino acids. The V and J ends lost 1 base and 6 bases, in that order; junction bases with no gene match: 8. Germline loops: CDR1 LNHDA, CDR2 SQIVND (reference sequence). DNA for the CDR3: TGTGCCAGTAGTATAGCGGGAGGGCTGGGAATCAATGAGCAGTTCTTC. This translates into CASSIAGGLGINEQFF.

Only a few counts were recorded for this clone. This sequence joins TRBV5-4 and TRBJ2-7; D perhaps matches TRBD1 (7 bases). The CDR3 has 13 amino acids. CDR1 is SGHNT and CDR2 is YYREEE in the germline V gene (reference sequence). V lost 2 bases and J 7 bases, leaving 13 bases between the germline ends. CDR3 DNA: TGTGCCAGCAGCTTAAGACAGGGAGGAGAGCAGTACTTC. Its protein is CASSLRQGGEQYF.

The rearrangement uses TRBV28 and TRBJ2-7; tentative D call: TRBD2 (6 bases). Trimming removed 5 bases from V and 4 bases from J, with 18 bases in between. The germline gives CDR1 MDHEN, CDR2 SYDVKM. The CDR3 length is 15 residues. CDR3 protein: CASSTPGLGRYEQYF. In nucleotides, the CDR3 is TGTGCCAGCAGTACCCCGGGACTTGGTAGGTACGAGCAGTACTTC.

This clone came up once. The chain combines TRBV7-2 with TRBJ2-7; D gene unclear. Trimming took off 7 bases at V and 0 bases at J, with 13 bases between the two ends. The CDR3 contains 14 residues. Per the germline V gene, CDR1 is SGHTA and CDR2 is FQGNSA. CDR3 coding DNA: TGTGCCAGCAAACCTCTCTCGAGCTCCTACGAGCAGTACTTC. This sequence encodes CASKPLSSSYEQYF.

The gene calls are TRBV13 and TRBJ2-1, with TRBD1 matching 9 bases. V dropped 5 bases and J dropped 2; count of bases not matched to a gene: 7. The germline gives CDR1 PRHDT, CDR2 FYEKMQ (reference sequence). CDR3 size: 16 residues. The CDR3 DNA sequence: TGTGCCAGCAGCCCCCGAGGACAGGGGACCTACAATGAGCAGTTCTTC. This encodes CASSPRGQGTYNEQFF.

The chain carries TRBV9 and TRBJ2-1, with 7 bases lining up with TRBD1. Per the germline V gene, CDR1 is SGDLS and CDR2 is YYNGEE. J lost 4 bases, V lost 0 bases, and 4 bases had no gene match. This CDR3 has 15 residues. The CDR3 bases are TGTGCCAGCAGCGTAGCAGGGGGACCTTACAATGAGCAGTTCTTC. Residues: CASSVAGGPYNEQFF.

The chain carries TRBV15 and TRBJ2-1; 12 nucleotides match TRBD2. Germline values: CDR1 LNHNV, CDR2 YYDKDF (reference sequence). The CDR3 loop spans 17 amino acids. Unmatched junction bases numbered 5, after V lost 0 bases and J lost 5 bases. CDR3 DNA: TGTGCCACCAGCAGAGATGAGGCTAGCGGGAGGGACAATGAGCAGTTCTTC. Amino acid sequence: CATSRDEASGRDNEQFF.

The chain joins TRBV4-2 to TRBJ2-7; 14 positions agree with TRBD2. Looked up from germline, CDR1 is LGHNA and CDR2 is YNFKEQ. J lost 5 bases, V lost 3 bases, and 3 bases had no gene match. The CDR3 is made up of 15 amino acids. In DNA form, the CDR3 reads TGTGCCAGCAGCCATGCGGGACTAGCGGGAGACGAGCAGTACTTC. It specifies CASSHAGLAGDEQYF.

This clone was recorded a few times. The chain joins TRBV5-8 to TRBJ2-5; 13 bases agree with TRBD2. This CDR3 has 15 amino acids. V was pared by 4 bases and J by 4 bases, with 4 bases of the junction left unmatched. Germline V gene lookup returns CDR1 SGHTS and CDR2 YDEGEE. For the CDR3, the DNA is TGTGCCAGCAGCCCCTGGACTAGCGGGGGAGAGACCCAGTACTTC. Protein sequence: CASSPWTSGGETQYF.

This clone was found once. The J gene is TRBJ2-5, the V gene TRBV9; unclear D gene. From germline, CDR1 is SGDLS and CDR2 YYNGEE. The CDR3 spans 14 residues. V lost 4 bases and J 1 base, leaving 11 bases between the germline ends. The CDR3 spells CASSPRYSQETQYF. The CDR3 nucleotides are TGTGCCAGCAGCCCAAGATACAGCCAAGAGACCCAGTACTTC.

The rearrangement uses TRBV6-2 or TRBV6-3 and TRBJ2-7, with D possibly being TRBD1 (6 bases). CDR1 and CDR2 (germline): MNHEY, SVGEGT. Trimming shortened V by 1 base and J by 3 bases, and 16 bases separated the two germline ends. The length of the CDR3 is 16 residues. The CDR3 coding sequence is TGTGCCAGCAGTTACTTTTTTGGACAGACATACTACGAGCAGTACTTC. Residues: CASSYFFGQTYYEQYF.

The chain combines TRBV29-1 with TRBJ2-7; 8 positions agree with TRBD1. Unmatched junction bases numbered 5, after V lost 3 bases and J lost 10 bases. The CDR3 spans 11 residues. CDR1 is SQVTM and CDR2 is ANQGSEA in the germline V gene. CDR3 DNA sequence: TGCAGCGTTGATTCAGGGGGCGCTCAGTACTTC. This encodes CSVDSGGAQYF.

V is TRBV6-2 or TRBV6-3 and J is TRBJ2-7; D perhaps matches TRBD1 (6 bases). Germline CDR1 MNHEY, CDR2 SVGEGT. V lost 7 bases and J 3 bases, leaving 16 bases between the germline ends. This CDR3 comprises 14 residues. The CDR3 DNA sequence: TGTGCCAGCACCCCCAGGGGCTCGAACTACGAGCAGTACTTC. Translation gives CASTPRGSNYEQYF.

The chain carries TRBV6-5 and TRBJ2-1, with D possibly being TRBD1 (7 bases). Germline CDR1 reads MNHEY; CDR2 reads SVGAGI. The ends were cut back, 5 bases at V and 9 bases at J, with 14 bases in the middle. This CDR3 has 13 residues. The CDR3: CASSPQGGSEQFF. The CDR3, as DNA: TGTGCCAGCAGTCCCCAGGGGGGATCTGAGCAGTTCTTC.

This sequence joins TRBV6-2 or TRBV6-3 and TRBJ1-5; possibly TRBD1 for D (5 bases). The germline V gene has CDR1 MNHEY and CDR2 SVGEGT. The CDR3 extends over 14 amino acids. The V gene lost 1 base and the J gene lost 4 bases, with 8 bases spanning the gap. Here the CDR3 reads CASSYWGENQPQHF. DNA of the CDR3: TGTGCCAGCAGTTACTGGGGGGAAAATCAGCCCCAGCATTTT.

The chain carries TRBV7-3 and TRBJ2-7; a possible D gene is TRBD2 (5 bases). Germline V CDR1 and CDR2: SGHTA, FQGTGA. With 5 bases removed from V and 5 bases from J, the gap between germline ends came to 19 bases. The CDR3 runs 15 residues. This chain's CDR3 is CASSANQAGINEQYF. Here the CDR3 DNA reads TGTGCCAGCAGCGCAAACCAGGCCGGGATAAACGAGCAGTACTTC.

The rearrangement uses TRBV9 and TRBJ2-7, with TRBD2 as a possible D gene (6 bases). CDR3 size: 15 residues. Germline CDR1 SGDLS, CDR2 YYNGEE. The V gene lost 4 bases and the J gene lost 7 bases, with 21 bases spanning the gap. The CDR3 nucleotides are TGTGCCAGCAGCCCTCGGACACTGGACTACGATGAGCAGTACTTC. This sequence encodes CASSPRTLDYDEQYF. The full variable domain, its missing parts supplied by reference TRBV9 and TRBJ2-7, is DSGVTQTPKHLITATGQRVTLRCSPRSGDLSVYWYQQSLDQGLQFLIQYYNGEERAKGNILERFSAQQFPDLHSELNLSSLELGDSALYFCASSPRTLDYDEQYFGPGTRLTVT.

CDR3 DNA sequence: TGTGCCAGCAGTCCCCTAGCGGAGCTTTACGAGCAGTACTTC. Amino acid sequence: CASSPLAELYEQYF. This chain uses TRBV27 with TRBJ2-7, with 7 bases fitting TRBD2. V lost 5 bases, J lost 4 bases, and 8 bases stayed unmatched. The germline V gene encodes CDR1 MNHEY and CDR2 SMNVEV (reference sequence). The CDR3 contains 14 residues.

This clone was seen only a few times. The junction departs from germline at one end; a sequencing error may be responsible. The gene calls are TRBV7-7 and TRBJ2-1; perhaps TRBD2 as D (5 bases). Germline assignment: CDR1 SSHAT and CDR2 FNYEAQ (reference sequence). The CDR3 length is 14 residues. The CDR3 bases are TGTGCTAGCAGTCCTTCTAGCTTCTACAATGAGCAGTTCTTC. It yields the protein CASSPSSFYNEQFF.

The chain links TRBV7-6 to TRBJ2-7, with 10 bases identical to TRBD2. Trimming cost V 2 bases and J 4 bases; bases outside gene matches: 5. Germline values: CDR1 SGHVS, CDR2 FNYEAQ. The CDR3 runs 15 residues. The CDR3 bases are TGTGCCAGCAGCTTAACAGGACTAGCGGATTACGAGCAGTACTTC. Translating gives CASSLTGLADYEQYF.

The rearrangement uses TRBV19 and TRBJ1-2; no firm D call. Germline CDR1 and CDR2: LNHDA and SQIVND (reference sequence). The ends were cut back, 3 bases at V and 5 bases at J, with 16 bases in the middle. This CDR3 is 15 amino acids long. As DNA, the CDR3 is TGTGCCAGTAGTATCCTCGAGCGGATTGGATATGGCTACACCTTC. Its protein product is CASSILERIGYGYTF.

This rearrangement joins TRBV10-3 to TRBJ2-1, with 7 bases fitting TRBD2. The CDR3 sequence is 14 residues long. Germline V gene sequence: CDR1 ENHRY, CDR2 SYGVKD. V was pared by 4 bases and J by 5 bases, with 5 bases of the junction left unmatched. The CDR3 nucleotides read TGTGCCATCAGTGTCCGGGACTACGACAATGAGCAGTTCTTC. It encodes CAISVRDYDNEQFF.

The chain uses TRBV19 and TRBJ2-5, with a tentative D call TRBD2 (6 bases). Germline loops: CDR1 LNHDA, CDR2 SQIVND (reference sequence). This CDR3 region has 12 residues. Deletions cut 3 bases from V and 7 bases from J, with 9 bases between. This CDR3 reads CASSMLGGTQYF. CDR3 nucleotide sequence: TGTGCCAGTAGTATGCTCGGGGGGACCCAGTACTTC.